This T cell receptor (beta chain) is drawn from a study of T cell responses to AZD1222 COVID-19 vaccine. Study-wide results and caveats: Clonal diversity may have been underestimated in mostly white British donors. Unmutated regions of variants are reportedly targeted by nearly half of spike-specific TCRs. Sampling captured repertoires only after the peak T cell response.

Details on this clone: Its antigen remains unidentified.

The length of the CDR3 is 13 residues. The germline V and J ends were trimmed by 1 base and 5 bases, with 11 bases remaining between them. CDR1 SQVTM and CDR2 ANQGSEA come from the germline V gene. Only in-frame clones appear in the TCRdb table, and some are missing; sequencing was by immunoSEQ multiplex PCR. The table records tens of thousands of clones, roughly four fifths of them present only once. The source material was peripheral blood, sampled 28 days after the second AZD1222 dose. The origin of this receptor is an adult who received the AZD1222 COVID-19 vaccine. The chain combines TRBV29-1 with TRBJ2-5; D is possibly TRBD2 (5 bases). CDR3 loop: CSVEGAGGETQYF. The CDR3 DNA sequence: TGCAGCGTTGAAGGAGCAGGCGGGGAGACCCAGTACTTC.